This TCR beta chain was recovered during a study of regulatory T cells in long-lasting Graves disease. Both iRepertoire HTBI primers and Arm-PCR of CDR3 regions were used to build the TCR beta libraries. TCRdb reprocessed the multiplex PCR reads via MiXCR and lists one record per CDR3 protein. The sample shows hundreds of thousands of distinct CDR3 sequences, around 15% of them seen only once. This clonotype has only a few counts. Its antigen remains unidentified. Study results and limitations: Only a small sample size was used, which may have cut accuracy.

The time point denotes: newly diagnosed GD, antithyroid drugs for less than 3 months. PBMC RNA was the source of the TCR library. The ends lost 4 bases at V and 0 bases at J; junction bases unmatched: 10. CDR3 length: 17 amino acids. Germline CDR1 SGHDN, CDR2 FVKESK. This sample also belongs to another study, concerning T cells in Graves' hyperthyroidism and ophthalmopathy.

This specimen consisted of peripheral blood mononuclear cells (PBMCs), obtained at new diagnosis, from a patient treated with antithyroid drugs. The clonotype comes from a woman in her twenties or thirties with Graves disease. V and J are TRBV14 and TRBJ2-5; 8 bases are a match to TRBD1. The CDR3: CASSPRTGPLYQETQYF. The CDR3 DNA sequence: TGTGCCAGCAGCCCCCGGACAGGGCCCTTGTACCAAGAGACCCAGTACTTC.